These 26 T cell receptor beta chains came from one sample sequenced in a study of blood T cells in healthy people across ages. Next came a second PCR, run for about 7 to 12 cycles, which used a sample-barcoded 5' primer along with a J-beta primer mix. In TCRdb, the 5' RACE reads were re-called with MiXCR into one record per CDR3 protein. The data contain about 1.4 million distinct CDR3 sequences, 59% of them singletons. Sequenced: blood. The receptor source for this set is a man between 18 and 35 years old in good health.

The DNA for the CDR3 is TGCGCCAGCGGTCGGGACACCCGAGGGCAAGAGACCCAGTACTTC. This encodes CASGRDTRGQETQYF. This rearrangement joins TRBV5-1 to TRBJ2-5, with a tentative D call TRBD1 (6 bases). The germline V gene encodes CDR1 SGHRS and CDR2 YFSETQ. The CDR3 has 15 residues. Trimming took 7 bases from V and 2 from J, leaving 18 bases between them. Together with reference TRBV5-1 and TRBJ2-5, the CDR3 gives the full variable domain: KAGVTQTPRYLIKTRGQQVTLSCSPISGHRSVSWYQQTPGQGLQFLFEYFSETQRNKGNFPGRFSGRQFSNSRSEMNVSTLELGDSALYLCASGRDTRGQETQYFGPGTRLLVL.

This clonotype appeared a few times. The chain couples TRBV4-1 to TRBJ2-5; D gene uncertain. Germline assignment: CDR1 MGHRA and CDR2 YSYEKL. This CDR3 is built from 13 residues. V was clipped by 4 bases and J by 0 bases, with 6 bases between them. CDR3: CASSPNNQETQYF. In DNA, the CDR3 is TGCGCCAGCAGCCCGAACAACCAAGAGACCCAGTACTTC.

The chain couples TRBV6-6 to TRBJ1-1; possible D gene TRBD1, 5 bases. Germline CDR1 is MNHNY and CDR2 is SVGAGI (reference sequence). Trimming took off 0 bases at V and 7 bases at J, with 21 bases between the two ends. This CDR3 contains 17 residues. CDR3 nucleotide sequence: TGTGCCAGCAGTTACTCGATGGTCCCCGCGATGACAGATGAAGCTTTCTTT. Translation: CASSYSMVPAMTDEAFF.

The chain uses TRBV29-1 and TRBJ2-1; TRBD1 aligns across 7 bases. Near its end, the DNA agrees better with TRBJ2-7, so the J call may be wrong. Per the germline V gene, CDR1 is SQVTM and CDR2 is ANQGSEA. The CDR3 spans 18 residues. In DNA, the CDR3 is TGCAGCGCCGAGGGGCCGGGATCGACACAGGGGCCTCACAATGAGCAGTACTTC. Its translation is CSAEGPGSTQGPHNEQYF.

V is TRBV7-9 and J is TRBJ2-1; D is perhaps TRBD1 (5 bases). The CDR3 loop spans 17 amino acids. V lost 5 bases, J lost 6 bases, and 23 bases lay in between. The V gene's germline CDR1 is SEHNR and CDR2 FQNEAQ (reference sequence). The CDR3 DNA sequence: TGTGCCAGCAGCCAAATCGCGGACGGGCAGGGCGCCAATGAGCAGTTCTTC. Protein sequence: CASSQIADGQGANEQFF. The variable domain in full, completed from reference TRBV7-9 and TRBJ2-1, reads DTGVSQNPRHKITKRGQNVTFRCDPISEHNRLYWYRQTLGQGPEFLTYFQNEAQLEKSRLLSDRFSAERPKGSFSTLEIQRTEQGDSAMYLCASSQIADGQGANEQFFGPGTRLTVL.

This CDR3 is CASSITSGTSRVDTQYF. The CDR3 DNA reads TGTGCCAGCAGCATAACCTCCGGGACTAGCCGGGTAGATACGCAGTATTTT. The chain joins TRBV7-2 to TRBJ2-3, with 9 bases that match TRBD2. V lost 5 bases to trimming and J lost 5 bases; unmatched junction nucleotides: 14. Germline V gene data show CDR1 as SGHTA and CDR2 as FQGNSA. This CDR3 is built from 17 residues.

V usage is TRBV7-8 and J usage is TRBJ2-1; D perhaps matches TRBD1 (5 bases). The CDR3 totals 19 residues. CDR1 is SGHVS and CDR2 is FQNEAQ in the germline V gene. Trimming shortened V by 4 bases and J by 1 base, and 23 bases separated the two germline ends. CDR3 sequence (DNA): TGTGCCAGCAGCTCCAGGGTTAAACTCAAGATAAATTCCTACAATGAGCAGTTCTTC. Amino acid sequence: CASSSRVKLKINSYNEQFF.

This rearrangement joins TRBV2 to TRBJ2-4, with 7 positions matching TRBD1. The assigned J gene may be wrong: the sequence end matches TRBJ2-7 better. Per the germline V gene, CDR1 is SNHLY and CDR2 is FYNNEI. CDR3 length: 12 amino acids. CDR3 amino acids: CAIRDRNYEQYF. CDR3 nucleotide sequence: TGTGCCATCCGGGACAGAAACTACGAGCAGTACTTC.

The chain couples TRBV10-3 to TRBJ1-2; TRBD1 is a possible D gene (5 bases). The CDR3 spans 11 residues. From germline, CDR1 is ENHRY and CDR2 SYGVKD. The germline V and J ends were trimmed by 4 bases and 8 bases, with 8 bases remaining between them. The CDR3 sequence: CAISGGDGYTF. In DNA, the CDR3 is TGTGCCATCAGTGGGGGGGACGGCTACACCTTC.

The chain employs TRBV9 and TRBJ2-1, with D maybe TRBD1 (7 bases). The V and J ends lost 7 bases and 4 bases respectively, with 27 bases between them. The V gene's germline CDR1 is SGDLS and CDR2 YYNGEE. This CDR3 spans 18 amino acids. CDR3 sequence: CASAQGGRDSITYNEQFF. DNA for the CDR3: TGTGCCAGCGCGCAGGGGGGCCGGGACTCCATAACGTACAATGAGCAGTTCTTC.

This chain links TRBV20-1 with TRBJ2-4, with D possibly TRBD2 on 5 matching bases. The length of the CDR3 is 13 residues. Germline CDR1 and CDR2: DFQATT and SNEGSKA (reference sequence). Trimming took 7 bases from V and 0 from J, leaving 10 bases between them. The CDR3: CSVRGLAKNIQYF. The DNA of the CDR3 is TGCAGTGTAAGAGGGCTAGCCAAAAACATTCAGTACTTC.

The chain links TRBV7-2 to TRBJ2-7, with TRBD2 matching 12 bases. The CDR3 runs 18 residues. The J segment lost 3 bases and the V segment lost 0 bases, leaving 9 bases of the junction unmatched. CDR1 is SGHTA, CDR2 FQGNSA, per germline. The CDR3 loop is CASSLATSGGRPSYEQYF. The CDR3 DNA follows: TGTGCCAGCAGCTTAGCGACTAGCGGGGGCCGACCGAGCTACGAGCAGTACTTC.

The chain is built from TRBV7-8 and TRBJ2-1; 12 bases align to TRBD2. V dropped 3 bases and J dropped 3; count of bases not matched to a gene: 3. Germline lookup yields CDR1 SGHVS and CDR2 FQNEAQ. The CDR3 length is 16 residues. The CDR3 here is CASSLSGLAGYNEQFF. In DNA, the CDR3 is TGTGCCAGCAGCTTGTCGGGACTAGCGGGCTACAATGAGCAGTTCTTC.

The chain carries TRBV11-2 and TRBJ1-1; 10 bases match TRBD1. This CDR3 contains 18 residues. J was trimmed by 6 bases and V by 5 bases; bases with no gene match: 18. From germline, CDR1 is SGHAT and CDR2 FQNNGV. The CDR3 nucleotides read TGTGCCAGCAGCAGGGGGGGACAGGGGCTTTTAAGTCTAGCTGAAGCTTTCTTT. The encoded protein is CASSRGGQGLLSLAEAFF.

The chain combines TRBV4-1 with TRBJ2-5, with D maybe TRBD1 (6 bases). This CDR3 is 17 amino acids long. Germline CDR1 MGHRA, CDR2 YSYEKL. Deletions cut 5 bases from V and 1 base from J, with 20 bases between. CDR3 amino acids: CASSSRTGGLLQETQYF. For the CDR3, the DNA is TGCGCCAGCAGCTCCCGGACTGGGGGCCTGCTCCAAGAGACCCAGTACTTC.

The V gene is TRBV5-1, the J gene TRBJ2-1; no clear D gene. Germline V CDR1 and CDR2: SGHRS, YFSETQ. V shed 0 bases and J shed 3 bases, with 10 bases lying between them. CDR3 length: 15 residues. CDR3 bases: TGCGCCAGCAGCTTGGTTGCCAGAAACTACAATGAGCAGTTCTTC. Amino acid sequence: CASSLVARNYNEQFF.

V is TRBV27 and J is TRBJ2-7, with 7 bases fitting TRBD1. The junction had 6 bases not matched to a gene; V was cut back by 4 bases and J by 0 bases. The V gene's germline CDR1 is MNHEY and CDR2 SMNVEV (reference sequence). CDR3 length: 15 amino acids. The CDR3 sequence is CASSSPGTDSYEQYF. Written as DNA, the CDR3 is TGTGCCAGCAGTTCCCCGGGGACAGACTCCTACGAGCAGTACTTC.

Only one count was recorded for this clonotype. This chain connects TRBV10-3 to TRBJ2-3; TRBD2 matches 10 bases. The CDR3 covers 16 residues. CDR1 and CDR2 (germline): ENHRY, SYGVKD. Trimming cost V 11 bases and J 4 bases; bases outside gene matches: 15. CDR3 region: CAANPTSGAYPDTQYF. The CDR3 DNA reads TGTGCCGCCAACCCTACTAGCGGGGCATACCCAGATACGCAGTATTTT.

Of note for this clonotype: Possible read error: a much larger clone is one base away. This chain uses TRBV20-1 with TRBJ1-2, with D possibly matching TRBD1 (6 bases). Germline-derived CDR1 and CDR2 are DFQATT and SNEGSKA (reference sequence). Trimming stripped 2 bases from V and 0 bases from J, with 7 bases between. The CDR3 has 13 residues. CDR3 DNA sequence: TGCAGTGCTAGACAGGGGTCTAACTATGGCTACACCTTC. Its protein product is CSARQGSNYGYTF.

The V call is TRBV2, the J call TRBJ1-6; D gene uncertain. Germline V lookup: CDR1 SNHLY, CDR2 FYNNEI. V was pared by 8 bases and J by 4 bases, with 18 bases between. The CDR3 loop spans 16 amino acids. The CDR3, as DNA: TGTGCCAGCCTATTTGATAGCCACCCGTATAATTCACCCCTCCACTTT. This translates into CASLFDSHPYNSPLHF.

This chain joins TRBV10-2 and TRBJ2-7, with 9 bases that match TRBD1. This CDR3 has 14 residues. V shed 5 bases, J shed 1 base, and the junction held 3 bases outside the gene matches. CDR1 is WSHSY, CDR2 SAAADI, per germline. The CDR3: CASSWTGESYEQYF. CDR3 bases: TGCGCCAGCAGTTGGACAGGGGAATCCTACGAGCAGTACTTC.

The J gene is TRBJ1-2, the V gene TRBV20-1; D gene unclear. Germline-derived CDR1 and CDR2 are DFQATT and SNEGSKA (reference sequence). V gave up 1 base and J gave up 4 bases, with 16 bases separating them. The CDR3 sequence is 15 residues long. In nucleotides, the CDR3 is TGCAGTGCTAGAGCCCTCCTCGACACGCTCTATGGCTACACCTTC. Encoded protein: CSARALLDTLYGYTF.

The chain employs TRBV27 and TRBJ2-5; D gene unclear. Trimming shortened V by 6 bases and J by 11 bases, and 22 bases separated the two germline ends. This CDR3 region has 14 residues. The germline V gene encodes CDR1 MNHEY and CDR2 SMNVEV (reference sequence). CDR3 sequence reads: CASSPDSSGWVQYF. The CDR3 DNA reads TGTGCCAGCAGCCCAGACTCCTCCGGGTGGGTACAGTACTTC.

V is TRBV12-3 or TRBV12-4 and J is TRBJ2-1; D remains unclear. The ends were cut back, 7 bases at V and 5 bases at J, with 12 bases in the middle. The CDR3 is 13 residues long. The CDR3 nucleotides are TGTGCCAGCAACATGGACGGAAACAATGAGCAGTTCTTC. Protein: CASNMDGNNEQFF.

This sequence joins TRBV5-1 and TRBJ2-7, with D possibly being TRBD2 (5 bases). Germline V gene data show CDR1 as SGHRS and CDR2 as YFSETQ. Trimming shortened V by 5 bases and J by 0 bases, and 15 bases separated the two germline ends. This CDR3 comprises 15 residues. DNA of the CDR3: TGCGCCAGCAGTCCTGGGAGCTTCAACTCCTACGAGCAGTACTTC. Its translation: CASSPGSFNSYEQYF.

Here the CDR3 reads CASSDRAANDTQYF. The CDR3 coding sequence is TGTGCCAGCAGCGACCGGGCTGCTAATGATACGCAGTATTTT. V is TRBV7-9 and J is TRBJ2-3; no clear D gene. The CDR3 runs to 14 residues. Germline CDR1 reads SEHNR; CDR2 reads FQNEAQ (reference sequence). V dropped 5 bases and J dropped 6 bases, with 15 bases sitting between them.